This record concerns one T cell receptor beta chain sequence. This record comes from a study of regulatory dendritic cells for organ transplantation. Libraries were prepared by immunoSEQ multiplex PCR; TCRdb keeps only in-frame clonotypes and omits some of them. This sample has roughly 5,700 clones, with under 75% found just once. Germline lookup yields CDR1 MGHRA and CDR2 YSYEKL. CDR3 size: 17 residues. V was cut by 1 base and J by 6 bases, with 18 bases left in between. The chain recombines TRBV4-1 with TRBJ1-4; possibly TRBD1 for D (5 bases). The source is a human donor in good health. The material sequenced was memory CD8+ T cells from blood. Indicated subset: CD45RO+ memory T cells. Written as DNA, the CDR3 is TGCGCCAGCAGCCAAGCAAGGCCTATAGGGGCGGATGAAAAACTGTTTTTT. Translated, it gives CASSQARPIGADEKLFF.